A selection of T cell receptor beta chains follows, all from one sample in a study of OX40 agonist ivuxolimab in advanced cancers. Profiling relied on immunoSEQ multiplex PCR, and the TCRdb table lists in-frame clones only, not all of them. The sample lists roughly 67,000 clones, more than 65% occurring once. The sample here was CD4+ or CD8+ T cells sorted from blood, taken in a trial of the OX40 agonist ivuxolimab. The receptors were gathered from an adult with an advanced solid tumor such as melanoma, head and neck, liver or kidney cancer. Each CDR3 is given with its conserved first and last residue. D genes are given only for firm matches. Some rows have no size entry. The others give once, few or many, or a class for an expanded clone.

-,-,TRBJ1-5,TRBV19,TGTGCCAGTAGCTACTTGGGGCAGCCCCAGCATTTT,CASSYLGQPQHF
-,-,TRBJ2-5,TRBV6-6,TGTGCCAGCAGAATCGCGCAGACCCAGTACTTC,CASRIAQTQYF
-,TRBD2,TRBJ2-7,TRBV7-2,TGTGCCAGCAGCTTTACGTCTAGCGGGGCCTCCTACGAGCAGTACTTC,CASSFTSSGASYEQYF
once,-,TRBJ2-5,TRBV7-9,TGTGCCAGCAGCTTAGGACAGCACCAAGAGACCCAGTACTTC,CASSLGQHQETQYF
-,TRBD2,TRBJ2-2,TRBV29-1,TGCAGCGTTGAATTGCGGCTAGCGGGGGCGGGGACCGGGGAGCTGTTTTTT,CSVELRLAGAGTGELFF
once,-,TRBJ2-2,TRBV7-2,TGTGCCAGCAGCCCGGGCCTGACTGACACCGGGGAGCTGTTTTTT,CASSPGLTDTGELFF
-,-,TRBJ2-1,TRBV6-5,TGTGCCAGCATCCACGAGTCTAGCTCTTACAATGAGCAGTTCTTC,CASIHESSSYNEQFF
-,-,TRBJ1-5,TRBV7-2,TGTGCCAGCAGCTTAGCGGGGTCCAATCAGCCCCAGCATTTT,CASSLAGSNQPQHF
-,-,TRBJ2-7,TRBV14,TGTGCCAGCTCAAAGGGCGGGACCTACGAGCAGTACTTC,CASSKGGTYEQYF
-,-,TRBJ2-5,TRBV10-3,TGTGCCATCAGTGAAGGGGCGGAGACCCAGTACTTC,CAISEGAETQYF
-,TRBD1,TRBJ1-4,TRBV7-9,TGTGCCAGCAGCGACAGGGGGCGAGCTAATGAAAAACTGTTTTTT,CASSDRGRANEKLFF
-,TRBD2,TRBJ2-1,TRBV27,TGTGCCAGCAGTTTTGGGCTAGCGGGAGTTGATGAGCAGTTCTTC,CASSFGLAGVDEQFF
few,TRBD1,TRBJ1-1,TRBV5-1,TGCGCCAGCAGCTTGGGGACAGGGACGTCGCCTGAAGCTTTCTTT,CASSLGTGTSPEAFF
-,TRBD2,TRBJ2-2,TRBV6-5,TGTGCCAGCAGTTACAAGGGCGGGAGCGTCACCGGGGAGCTGTTTTTT,CASSYKGGSVTGELFF
few,TRBD1,TRBJ1-6,TRBV7-9,TGTGCCAGCAGCGAAGGGGGCGATTCACCCCTCCACTTT,CASSEGGDSPLHF
-,TRBD2,TRBJ2-3,TRBV10-1,TGCGCCAGCAATGACCAAGGACTAGCGGGGGATGGCACAGATACGCAGTATTTT,CASNDQGLAGDGTDTQYF
few,-,TRBJ1-5,TRBV5-5,TGTGCCAGCAGCTGGGGGAATGGCAATCAGCCCCAGCATTTT,CASSWGNGNQPQHF
once,-,TRBJ2-6,TRBV7-9,TGTGCCAGCAGCTTAGAGGGATCCTCTGGGGCCAACGTCCTGACTTTC,CASSLEGSSGANVLTF
-,TRBD1,TRBJ2-7,TRBV7-9,TGTGCCAGCAGCTTCTGGACAGGGGCGAGGGACGAGCAGTACTTC,CASSFWTGARDEQYF
-,-,TRBJ1-3,TRBV5-8,TGTGCCAGCACCCCTCTCGGGGGGGAGTTAACTGGAAACACCATATATTTT,CASTPLGGELTGNTIYF
-,-,TRBJ1-1,TRBV5-4,TGTGCCAGCAGCAAAGCGACGGGGGGGGACACTGAAGCTTTCTTT,CASSKATGGDTEAFF
medium-sized,-,TRBJ1-5,TRBV19,TGTGCCAGTAAGGTTGAAGGAAGGTATAATCAGCCCCAGCATTTT,CASKVEGRYNQPQHF
-,TRBD1,TRBJ1-4,TRBV18,TGTGCCAGCTCACCATTGGCACCCGGGACAGGGATCAACCCTAATGAAAAACTGTTTTTT,CASSPLAPGTGINPNEKLFF
-,-,TRBJ1-5,TRBV4-1,TGCGCCAGCAGCCTCACTGGCCTAGGGGCGAGCAATCAGCCCCAGCATTTT,CASSLTGLGASNQPQHF
few,-,TRBJ1-5,TRBV28,TGTGCCAGCAGTTCGGGGGGTACCAATCAGCCCCAGCATTTT,CASSSGGTNQPQHF
-,-,TRBJ1-1,TRBV7-9,TGTGCCAGCAGCCGGGGGTGGCCTGAAGCTTTCTTT,CASSRGWPEAFF
-,TRBD2,TRBJ2-5,TRBV25-1,TGTGCCAGCAGTGAATGGGGGACTAGCGGATCCAGAGGAGAGACCCAGTACTTC,CASSEWGTSGSRGETQYF
-,-,TRBJ1-5,TRBV28,TGTGCCAGCAGTTTTAGGGGCAGGGGTATCAATCAGCCCCAGCATTTT,CASSFRGRGINQPQHF
-,-,TRBJ2-7,TRBV7-8,TGTGCCAGCAGCTTACCTCCGGTAACAGGAAGCGAGCAGTACTTC,CASSLPPVTGSEQYF
-,TRBD1,TRBJ2-3,TRBV5-1,TGCGCCAGCAGCCCATTGCAGGGGGCGGTAACAGATACGCAGTATTTT,CASSPLQGAVTDTQYF
-,-,TRBJ2-4,TRBV7-2,TGTGCCAGCAGCTCGCCGGAGGGCGGAAACATTCAGTACTTC,CASSSPEGGNIQYF
-,-,TRBJ2-1,TRBV7-6,TGTGCCAGCAGCTTAAATCCGCTCGATGAGCAGTTCTTC,CASSLNPLDEQFF
once,TRBD2,TRBJ2-1,TRBV10-3,TGTGCCATCAGTGGGGTCGGGAGGGGGAATGAGCAGTTCTTC,CAISGVGRGNEQFF
-,-,TRBJ1-5,TRBV7-8,TGTGCCAGCAGCTCCCCGGACGGGAATAGCAATCAGCCCCAGCATTTT,CASSSPDGNSNQPQHF
-,TRBD2,TRBJ2-2,TRBV7-7,TGTGCCAGCAGCTTATCACTAGCGGGAGGTGCCGGGGAGCTGTTTTTT,CASSLSLAGGAGELFF
-,-,TRBJ1-5,TRBV28,TGTGCCAGCAGTGAGAGTTATGGTGAGGGGAGGGAACTAAGCAATCAGCCCCAGCATTTT,CASSESYGEGRELSNQPQHF
-,TRBD1,TRBJ1-5,TRBV28,TGTGCCAGCAGCTCCGGGACAGGACGCAATCAGCCCCAGCATTTT,CASSSGTGRNQPQHF
-,-,TRBJ1-6,TRBV28,TGTGCCAGCAGTTTAGAGGTAGGGGGGATGAATTCACCCCTCCACTTT,CASSLEVGGMNSPLHF
few,TRBD2,TRBJ2-1,TRBV6-5,TGTGCCAGCAGTCCTAGCGGGGGTGACAATGAGCAGTTCTTC,CASSPSGGDNEQFF
-,TRBD1,TRBJ1-5,TRBV9,TGTGCCAGCAGCGAGAATGGGGACAGTAGCAATCAGCCCCAGCATTTT,CASSENGDSSNQPQHF
-,-,TRBJ1-4,TRBV28,TGTGCCAGCAGGCGACCTCAGGGGAGGGAAAAACTGTTTTTT,CASRRPQGREKLFF
-,-,TRBJ1-3,TRBV27,TGTGCCAGCAGTCTCAGGGAAGGAAACACCATATATTTT,CASSLREGNTIYF
few,-,TRBJ1-1,TRBV19,TGTGCCAGTAGTATTTGGGGATCGAACACTGAAGCTTTCTTT,CASSIWGSNTEAFF
-,TRBD2,TRBJ2-3,TRBV28,TGTGCCAGCACCGACCGAGCGGGAGCGTTGAATACGCAGTATTTT,CASTDRAGALNTQYF
-,TRBD2,TRBJ2-1,TRBV7-3,TGTGCCAGCAGCCTCGGACTAGCGGGCTACAATGAGCAGTTCTTC,CASSLGLAGYNEQFF
-,TRBD1,TRBJ2-7,TRBV7-6,TGTGCCAGCAGCTTAGGACAGGGGACCTACGAGCAGTACTTC,CASSLGQGTYEQYF
-,-,TRBJ1-4,TRBV19,TGTGCCAGTAGTACCCGATCGACAGGACTCAGTGAAAAACTGTTTTTT,CASSTRSTGLSEKLFF
-,-,TRBJ2-4,TRBV19,TGTGCCAGTATGGGGACACCCTCCGACATTCAGTACTTC,CASMGTPSDIQYF
-,-,TRBJ2-7,TRBV27,TGTGCCAGCAGTTCAGGAGTCGAGCAGTACTTC,CASSSGVEQYF
-,-,TRBJ1-6,TRBV5-5,TGTGCCAGCAGCTCTAACGGAGGGCCGTATTCACCCCTCCACTTT,CASSSNGGPYSPLHF
-,-,TRBJ2-5,TRBV28,TGTGCCACCACGGGGGGCCTCGAGACCCAGTACTTC,CATTGGLETQYF
-,-,TRBJ2-1,TRBV28,TGTGCCAGCAGTGTATTAATGCCGGGTGTGGGTGATGAGCAGTTCTTC,CASSVLMPGVGDEQFF
-,TRBD2,TRBJ2-5,TRBV7-7,TGTGCCAGCAGCTTAGTTAAGCCTAGCGGGAGCGAGCAAGAGACCCAGTACTTC,CASSLVKPSGSEQETQYF
once,-,TRBJ1-1,TRBV4-1,TGCGCCAGCAAACGGGAGGGTCAGGTTGGGGCTGAAGCTTTCTTT,CASKREGQVGAEAFF
-,-,TRBJ1-6,TRBV4-3,TGCGCCAGCAGCCAAGATGGGGCAGCCAATTCACCCCTCCACTTT,CASSQDGAANSPLHF